The sequence of this T cell receptor (beta chain) was determined in a study of Ad26.COV2.S vaccination and SARS-CoV-2 variants. Study-wide findings and caveats: Placebo and vaccine recipients had non-spike TCR breadth that was similar. Placebo recipients showed lower spike-specific TCR breadth than vaccinees.

The V gene's germline CDR1 is SGHAT and CDR2 FQNNGV. The CDR3 consists of 19 residues. The ends were cut back, 5 bases at V and 4 bases at J, with 24 bases in the middle. Treatment indicated: roughly 20 received Ad26.COV2.S at low or high dose, single or two shots; about 5 received placebo; per-sample allocation not given. Samples analyzed were those drawn on day 63 after the first vaccine or placebo injection. Only in-frame clones appear in the TCRdb table, and some are missing; sequencing was by immunoSEQ multiplex PCR. The profile shows around 450,000 clones, 88% of them singletons. As for this clone: The antigen is not known.

The sample here was peripheral blood, taken in a trial of Ad26.COV2.S vaccine versus placebo. This TCR came from a person between 18 and 59 years old who received the Ad26.COV2.S COVID-19 vaccine or a placebo. The chain carries TRBV11-2 and TRBJ2-6; a weak D match, TRBD1 (6 bases). DNA for the CDR3: TGTGCCAGCAGCCGTTCTTATACCCCCACAGGGATCGGGGCCAACGTCCTGACTTTC. Protein product: CASSRSYTPTGIGANVLTF.